A selection of T cell receptor beta chains follows, all from one sample in a study of identical twins. TCRdb re-called the 5' RACE reads through MiXCR, storing one row per CDR3 protein. The sample shows approximately 500,000 distinct CDR3 sequences, about 16% of them seen only once. This sample was shared with a second study, whose subject was yellow fever vaccine responses in identical twins.

The sequencing sample was made of CD4+ T cells sorted from blood. The receptors here all came from a woman under 30 in good health. Both conserved end residues are part of each CDR3.

cdr3_aa: CASSLGLAVNTQYF; v_call: TRBV7-2
cdr3_aa: CSAPFLAHEQFF; v_call: TRBV20-1
cdr3_aa: CSASGSGDQPQHF; v_call: TRBV20-1
cdr3_aa: CASSRDRGTGELFF; v_call: TRBV6-4
cdr3_aa: CAFSTRETGALSGNTIYF; v_call: TRBV2
cdr3_aa: CASSLDPFGFYEQYF; v_call: TRBV7-2
cdr3_aa: CASSPKTGQTQPQHF; v_call: TRBV18
cdr3_aa: CASSQVGKRNTEAFF; v_call: TRBV7-6
cdr3_aa: CASSPSGRASYNEQFF; v_call: TRBV5-1
cdr3_aa: CSASTRAGGEYEQYF; v_call: TRBV20-1
cdr3_aa: CASSQSGQYYEQYF; v_call: TRBV3-1
cdr3_aa: CSVGPRHNTGELFF; v_call: TRBV29-1
cdr3_aa: CASSVDPSGTWQFF; v_call: TRBV9
cdr3_aa: CASSPLMNTGELFF; v_call: TRBV18
cdr3_aa: CASRRTANTGELFF; v_call: TRBV12-3/TRBV12-4
cdr3_aa: CSAPSVNYNEQFF; v_call: TRBV20-1
cdr3_aa: CASSYGPSGSGEQYF; v_call: TRBV6-2/TRBV6-3
cdr3_aa: CASSSDREVNEKLFF; v_call: TRBV12-3/TRBV12-4
cdr3_aa: CASKKDRSSYEQYF; v_call: TRBV11-2
cdr3_aa: CASSQVWAGAEQFF; v_call: TRBV3-1
cdr3_aa: CASGPGTSGINTGELFF; v_call: TRBV12-5
cdr3_aa: CSARDRAAIVHTQYF; v_call: TRBV20-1
cdr3_aa: CSASAGGSEETQYF; v_call: TRBV20-1
cdr3_aa: CASSSSGTATKNIQYF; v_call: TRBV5-1
cdr3_aa: CASSLSEGAQPQHF; v_call: TRBV7-6
cdr3_aa: CASSDWTGAGELFF; v_call: TRBV25-1
cdr3_aa: CASVGGGELFF; v_call: TRBV2
cdr3_aa: CASSYSRGDYNEQFF; v_call: TRBV6-2/TRBV6-3
cdr3_aa: CASSPITSGSPDTQYF; v_call: TRBV5-1
cdr3_aa: CASSRRLSEQFF; v_call: TRBV6-2/TRBV6-3
cdr3_aa: CASSRPGQGLDEQFF; v_call: TRBV3-1
cdr3_aa: CASSPAGPFQETQYF; v_call: TRBV3-1
cdr3_aa: CASSEAGGINEQFF; v_call: TRBV6-1
cdr3_aa: CSAQKAGYEQYF; v_call: TRBV20-1
cdr3_aa: CASSISGQRADTQYF; v_call: TRBV5-1
cdr3_aa: CSTKRGRTDTQYF; v_call: TRBV20-1
cdr3_aa: CAISVASGPTNTGELFF; v_call: TRBV10-3
cdr3_aa: CASSLSHQRGGRWQETQYF; v_call: TRBV11-2
cdr3_aa: CASSLSEDTQYF; v_call: TRBV7-9
cdr3_aa: CASSEGLGEHYNEQFF; v_call: TRBV6-1
cdr3_aa: CASSHREAETQYF; v_call: TRBV4-2
cdr3_aa: CSVEDRVYEQYF; v_call: TRBV29-1
cdr3_aa: CASSSYSGNYGYTF; v_call: TRBV27
cdr3_aa: CASSDLDRSGGTQYF; v_call: TRBV10-2
cdr3_aa: CASSEEEVGGANEQFF; v_call: TRBV2
cdr3_aa: CSVEDRSWGGQDGYTF; v_call: TRBV29-1
cdr3_aa: CASRTRTGRGTGELFF; v_call: TRBV2
cdr3_aa: CASSSLAQLGKNIQYF; v_call: TRBV11-3
cdr3_aa: CASSADRTHYNEQFF; v_call: TRBV7-2
cdr3_aa: CASSPPSGGTVGTQYF; v_call: TRBV7-9
cdr3_aa: CSANRPRSWDNEQFF; v_call: TRBV20-1
cdr3_aa: CASSLNVLSTDTQYF; v_call: TRBV7-6
cdr3_aa: CASSFATATNEKLFF; v_call: TRBV5-5
cdr3_aa: CASSSQGAEDYGYTF; v_call: TRBV27